Presented here are 10 T cell receptor beta chains from one specimen sequenced in a study of T cell changes during pregnancy in multiple sclerosis. TCRdb's table, derived via immunoSEQ multiplex PCR, lists solely in-frame clones and lacks some. Of over 20,000 clones listed, more than 75% are singletons. Sequences were derived from CD8+ T cells from peripheral blood mononuclear cells, sampled after pregnancy. The receptors originated from a female donor with multiple sclerosis, enrolled in a pregnancy study.

This chain uses TRBV27 with TRBJ2-7; 11 nucleotides agree with TRBD2. The ends lost 4 bases at V and 6 bases at J; junction bases unmatched: 8. Germline V lookup: CDR1 MNHEY, CDR2 SMNVEV (reference sequence). The CDR3 totals 15 residues. The CDR3 protein is CASSWVGTSGAEQYF. The CDR3 bases are TGTGCCAGCAGTTGGGTGGGGACTAGCGGAGCCGAGCAGTACTTC.

This chain links TRBV19 with TRBJ2-5; maybe TRBD2 (6 bases). The J call may be mistaken, given a closer DNA end match to TRBJ2-7. Germline V gene sequence: CDR1 LNHDA, CDR2 SQIVND (reference sequence). The CDR3 is made up of 15 amino acids. CDR3: CASSMMAGPNYEQYF. CDR3 sequence (DNA): TGTGCCAGTAGTATGATGGCGGGGCCTAACTACGAGCAGTACTTC.

To note about this clone: A junction boundary mismatches the germline segment, possibly from a read error. The rearrangement links TRBV7-7 to TRBJ2-7; D may be TRBD1 (5 bases). The CDR3 is 15 amino acids. Germline values: CDR1 SSHAT, CDR2 FNYEAQ (reference sequence). The CDR3 region is CASSPPRQGAGEQYF. For the CDR3, the DNA is TGTGCTAGCAGCCCCCCTCGTCAGGGTGCAGGCGAGCAGTACTTC.

The rearrangement joins TRBV7-4 to TRBJ1-1; possible D gene TRBD1, 5 bases. V was pared by 3 bases and J by 5 bases, with 10 bases between. CDR3 length: 13 amino acids. CDR1 is SGHVT and CDR2 is SQSDAQ in the germline V gene. Here the CDR3 DNA reads TGTGCCAGCAGCTTTCCAGGGATGACTGAAGCTTTCTTT. Translating gives CASSFPGMTEAFF.

The chain joins TRBV29-1 to TRBJ1-2; TRBD1 agrees at 10 bases. The trim removed 8 bases at V and 7 bases at J, leaving 16 bases unmatched. Germline lookup yields CDR1 SQVTM and CDR2 ANQGSEA. The CDR3 has 15 residues. The CDR3 bases are TGCAGCCGGGCCCGGGACAGGGGCCCCCTGGGTGGCTACACCTTC. Protein: CSRARDRGPLGGYTF.

V usage is TRBV4-1 and J usage is TRBJ2-7, with 7 bases lining up with TRBD2. There are 15 residues in the CDR3. Germline CDR1 reads MGHRA; CDR2 reads YSYEKL. Trimming removed 4 bases from V and 2 bases from J; junction bases left unmatched: 8. The CDR3 DNA sequence: TGCGCCAGCAGCCCCTTTCTTGCGGGAGCCTACGAGCAGTACTTC. This encodes CASSPFLAGAYEQYF.

The V call is TRBV9, the J call TRBJ2-2; 9 bases are a match to TRBD2. The CDR3 has 17 amino acids. Trimming cost V 1 base and J 2 bases; bases outside gene matches: 6. Germline values: CDR1 SGDLS, CDR2 YYNGEE. CDR3 nucleotide sequence: TGTGCCAGCAGCGTATCAGGACTAGCGAGAAACACCGGGGAGCTGTTTTTT. It translates to CASSVSGLARNTGELFF.

The count of this clone is one. The rearrangement uses TRBV11-2 and TRBJ1-6; 8 bases map to TRBD1. The CDR3 runs to 14 residues. The V and J ends lost 3 bases and 10 bases, in that order; junction bases with no gene match: 5. CDR1 and CDR2 (germline): SGHAT, FQNNGV. The CDR3, as DNA: TGTGCCAGCAGCTTGACAGGGGAGGAATCACCCCTCCACTTT. It is translated as CASSLTGEESPLHF.

This clone was seen a few times. The CDR3 DNA reads TGTGCCAGTAGTATTTCAGGGAACACTGAAGCTTTCTTT. Its translation: CASSISGNTEAFF. The chain has TRBV19 and TRBJ1-1; D unclear. The germline gives CDR1 LNHDA, CDR2 SQIVND (reference sequence). Trimming removed 3 bases at V and 1 base at J, with 6 bases between. This CDR3 is 13 amino acids long.

V gene TRBV9 combines with J gene TRBJ2-1, with 13 positions matching TRBD2. The trim removed 0 bases at V and 8 bases at J, leaving 8 bases unmatched. Germline V gives CDR1 SGDLS, CDR2 YYNGEE. The CDR3 loop spans 17 amino acids. The CDR3, as DNA: TGTGCCAGCAGCGTAGAGATACGGACTAGCGGGAGCGATGAGCAGTTCTTC. It codes for CASSVEIRTSGSDEQFF.